What follows is one T cell receptor beta chain and its context. As yet, its antigen is unknown. These data come from a study of OX40 agonist ivuxolimab in advanced cancers. Study results and limitations: Partial responders receiving 0.1-3.0 mg/kg showed among the lowest clonal expansion.

This table comes from immunoSEQ multiplex PCR, and its TCRdb copy is limited to in-frame clones, with some not included. The data contain about 76,000 clones, 85% to 90% of them singletons. This CDR3 has 14 amino acids. V lost 2 bases and J 0 bases, leaving 7 bases between the germline ends. Germline V gene lookup returns CDR1 SEHNR and CDR2 FQNEAQ (reference sequence). Sequencing used CD4+ or CD8+ T cells sorted from blood, obtained in a trial of the OX40 agonist ivuxolimab. The chain is built from TRBV7-9 and TRBJ1-2; D ambiguous. The TCR was taken from an adult with an advanced solid tumor such as melanoma, head and neck, liver or kidney cancer. DNA for the CDR3: TGTGCCAGCAGCTTAAGGGCAGCTAACTATGGCTACACCTTC. Amino acid sequence: CASSLRAANYGYTF.